The source of this TCR beta chain is a study of graft-versus-host responses after intestinal transplantation. Looking at the study overall: Transplants were multivisceral, liver-intestinal, or isolated intestinal. Recipients across the board were started on anti-thymocyte globulin induction, then kept on tacrolimus and steroids for around three years.

In germline, CDR1 is LNHNV, CDR2 YYDKDF (reference sequence). Trimming stripped 0 bases from V and 8 bases from J, with 13 bases between. The CDR3 is 15 residues long. Here immunoSEQ multiplex PCR was the method, and the copy in TCRdb shows in-frame clones only, minus some. This table has tens of thousands of clones, about 90% appearing once. This sample comprised PBMCs, obtained more than 650 days after intestinal transplant. The J gene is TRBJ1-4, the V gene TRBV15; possible D gene TRBD1, 5 bases. This receptor was taken from a human patient who received an intestinal transplant, so some T cells may come from the graft donor. The DNA of the CDR3 is TGTGCCACCAGCAGAGAACAAGGGGCCGACGAAAAACTGTTTTTT. Residues: CATSREQGADEKLFF.